The entry below gives a single TCR beta chain sequence along with its context. This clonotype was observed many times. This receptor's antigen is unknown. No quality values exist for individual bases; no much larger clone is one base distant. Unmatched junction bases come to 8, with V trimmed by 3 bases and J by 4 bases. The germline V gene (reference sequence) provides CDR1 DFQATT and CDR2 SNEGSKA. The CDR3 runs 14 amino acids, cysteine and phenylalanine included. CDR3 DNA is the only sequence kept; it has 42 bases, read in frame from the first base. Genomic DNA was used as template for profiling of TCR beta VDJ combinations and CDR3 sequences. An Illumina HiSeq 2000 was the platform used for TCR repertoire sequencing. The authors' pipeline ran thus. TRBV/TRBJ rearrangement plots, CDR3 size and DJ length profiles, and Simpson's diversity index were used to evaluate the repertoires. The most abundant DNA sequence in the deep sequencing data was defined as the immunodominant clone. CDR3 amino acid sequences were checked for sharing across subjects and were also compared against the VDJdb database and published repertoires. TCRdb itself trimmed the public reads at Q25 with fastp, ran MiXCR and retained productive beta chains. Rows matching on CDR3 protein sequence are summarized as one entry with the most common DNA and genes. TCRdb assigned the V and J calls; the authors' analysis was not used. This sample is represented by about 470,000 distinct CDR3 sequences; around a third of them were singletons. The ten top clones hold 0.75% to 0.95% of the sample.

This entry is derived from a study of CD8+CD57+ T cells in acquired aplastic anemia (dated by TCRdb to the late 2010s). In terms of the full investigation: On average, sorted CD4+ and CD8+ cells yielded around 3.4 ug of extracted DNA, with a range of 0.2 to 27.4 ug. CD8+CD57+ expansion was defined as frequency above the mean frequency observed in healthy subjects.

Expansion of CD8+CD57+ cells had been shown by flow cytometry in the patients chosen for sequencing. All patients had severe acquired aplastic anemia diagnosed by International Study of Aplastic Anemia and Agranulocytosis and Camitta criteria. Patients had received no therapy at the time of blood sampling. In this study, sorted CD4+ and CD8+ T cells from the blood of healthy subjects and of severe aplastic anemia patients had their TCR repertoires deep-sequenced. In the USA, patient enrollment took place under clinicaltrials.gov protocols 00001620, 01623167, 00001397, 00071045, 00081523 and 00961064. Ficoll-Paque density gradient centrifugation was used to isolate peripheral blood mononuclear cells. CD4+ and CD8+ T cells were sorted by FACS or magnetic beads before DNA extraction. What the study reported, not specific to this receptor: Approximately 31 CD8+ CDR3 sequences were found in both patients and controls but appeared to be highly expressed in patients and within the immunodominant clones of the patients. Between patients and healthy controls, no significant difference in CD8+ Simpson's diversity was found (P=0.060).

The sequenced material came from sorted CD4+, CD8+, or CD8+CD57+ T cells (not recorded which) from PBMCs. The receptor was isolated from a human donor with aplastic anemia. The chain links TRBV20-1 with TRBJ1-2; 7 of the junction bases match TRBD1. The nucleotide sequence is given as TGCAGTGCTAGTAGAGGGACAGAAGGCTATGGCTACACCTTC. This sequence encodes CSASRGTEGYGYTF.